This T cell receptor beta chain was documented in a study of cytomegalovirus exposure and HLA in healthy donors. Notes on this clone: Antigen unknown.

Use of 60 Vbeta and 13 Jbeta primers characterized the PCR. TCRdb's table, derived via immunoSEQ multiplex PCR, lists solely in-frame clones and lacks some. Its clone listing holds roughly 120,000 clones. CDR1 is SGHDN, CDR2 FVKESK, per germline. Between the trimmed V and J ends, which lost 0 bases and 0 bases, there was a span of 18 bases. The CDR3 extends over 19 amino acids. Whole-study findings and limits: What was likely a sequencing artifact was a cluster of highly shared sequence variants.

Sequenced input: PBMCs. The rearrangement uses TRBV14 and TRBJ2-1, with D maybe TRBD2 (6 bases). The TCR comes from a man younger than 35 in good health and CMV-seronegative. CDR3 sequence (DNA): TGTGCCAGCAGCCAAGACCCCCCCGGCGGGGACCACTCCTACAATGAGCAGTTCTTC. It encodes CASSQDPPGGDHSYNEQFF.